This T cell receptor (beta chain) was recorded in a study of blood T cell repertoires in COVID-19. Study at large: Sites across the United States, Italy and Spain contributed samples from acute and convalescent COVID-19. Sample material is recorded as cDNA or gDNA derived from T cells, B-cell-depleted T cells, or PBMCs.

Germline CDR1 reads MNHNY; CDR2 reads SVGAGI (reference sequence). The V gene end was trimmed by 6 bases and the J gene end by 5 bases; junction bases not matched to a gene: 8. The CDR3 runs to 14 residues. Study processing details: Amplification of reference gene primers was used by the study to estimate nucleated cell counts. TCRdb's copy holds only in-frame clones and misses some; the assay was immunoSEQ multiplex PCR. The V and J calls and clone size are taken from that table; D and trimming were inferred from the DNA. The sample carries under 150,000 clones, over 75% recorded once. The sample comprised peripheral blood. This sequence originates from a man aged 50-59 years with acute or convalescent COVID-19. The chain uses TRBV6-6 and TRBJ2-7, with 9 bases identical to TRBD1. CDR3 coding DNA: TGTGCCAGCAGCCGCCGGGACAGGGTCAACGAGCAGTACTTC. Its translation is CASSRRDRVNEQYF.